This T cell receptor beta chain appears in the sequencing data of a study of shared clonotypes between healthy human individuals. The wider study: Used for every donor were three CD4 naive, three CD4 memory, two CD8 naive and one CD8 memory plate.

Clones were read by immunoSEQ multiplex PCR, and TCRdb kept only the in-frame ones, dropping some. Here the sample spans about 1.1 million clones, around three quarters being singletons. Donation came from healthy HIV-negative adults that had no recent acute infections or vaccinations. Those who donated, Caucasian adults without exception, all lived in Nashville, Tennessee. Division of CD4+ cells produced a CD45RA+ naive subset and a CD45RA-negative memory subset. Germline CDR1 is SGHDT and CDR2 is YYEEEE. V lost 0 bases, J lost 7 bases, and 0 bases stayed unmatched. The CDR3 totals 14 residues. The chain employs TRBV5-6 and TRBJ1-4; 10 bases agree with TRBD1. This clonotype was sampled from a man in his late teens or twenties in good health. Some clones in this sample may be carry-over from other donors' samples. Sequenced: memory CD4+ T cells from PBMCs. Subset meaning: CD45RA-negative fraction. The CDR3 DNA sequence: TGTGCCAGCAGCTTGGGGACAGGGGGTGAAAAACTGTTTTTT. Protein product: CASSLGTGGEKLFF.